The 9 T cell receptor beta chains below all came from one sample that was sequenced in a study of OX40 agonist ivuxolimab in advanced cancers. Sequencing used immunoSEQ multiplex PCR; TCRdb keeps in-frame clones, though not all of them. This sample has around 94,000 clones, with around 90% found just once. The source was CD4+ or CD8+ T cells sorted from blood, collected in a trial of the OX40 agonist ivuxolimab. The receptors derive from an adult with an advanced solid tumor such as melanoma, head and neck, liver or kidney cancer.

A single count supports this clone. This chain connects TRBV5-5 to TRBJ1-5; D is perhaps TRBD1 (5 bases). The CDR3 contains 17 residues. The V and J ends lost 2 bases and 3 bases respectively, with 18 bases between them. Germline lookup yields CDR1 SGHKS and CDR2 YYEKEE (reference sequence). The CDR3 region is CASSFGGLRGINQPQHF. The CDR3 region has the DNA TGTGCCAGCAGCTTTGGAGGGCTGCGGGGGATCAATCAGCCCCAGCATTTT.

With regard to this clone: Mismatch with germline at one junction end may stem from a read error. CDR3 coding DNA: TGTGCCTGGAGTGAGGCAGGCCAATTCCGGGGCACTTTC. It encodes CAWSEAGQFRGTF. The genes are TRBV30 and TRBJ1-2; D possibly corresponds to TRBD1 (5 bases). CDR1 GTSNPN and CDR2 SVGIG come from the germline V gene (reference sequence). The CDR3 contains 13 residues.

V is TRBV6-1 and J is TRBJ1-4; no definite D call. Trimming pared 8 bases from V and 8 bases from J, leaving 12 bases between. The CDR3 runs 12 residues. Per the germline V gene, CDR1 is MNHNS and CDR2 is SASEGT. The CDR3 DNA is TGTGCCAGCGCAAAGGAAGGGGAAAAACTGTTTTTT. Its protein is CASAKEGEKLFF.

This chain joins TRBV27 and TRBJ2-3, with D possibly matching TRBD2 (6 bases). The germline CDR1 and CDR2 sequences are MNHEY and SMNVEV (reference sequence). Trimming pared 6 bases from V and 2 bases from J, leaving 18 bases between. This CDR3 spans 16 amino acids. CDR3 residues: CASSLSPGSPTDTQYF. The CDR3 region has the DNA TGTGCCAGCAGCCTCTCCCCCGGGAGCCCCACAGATACGCAGTATTTT.

The chain links TRBV27 to TRBJ1-5; weak D call: TRBD1 (5 bases). CDR1 and CDR2 (germline): MNHEY, SMNVEV (reference sequence). This CDR3 is built from 15 residues. Deletions cut 6 bases from V and 1 base from J, with 13 bases between. CDR3 coding DNA: TGTGCCAGCAGCCTCGGGGGGTTCAGCAATCAGCCCCAGCATTTT. Translation: CASSLGGFSNQPQHF.

The V and J genes are TRBV9 and TRBJ1-1; D remains unclear. Trimming took off 0 bases at V and 1 base at J, with 10 bases between the two ends. The CDR3 sequence is 15 residues long. CDR1 and CDR2 from the germline V gene are SGDLS and YYNGEE. The CDR3: CASSVGPGGNTEAFF. In DNA form, the CDR3 reads TGTGCCAGCAGCGTAGGTCCGGGAGGGAACACTGAAGCTTTCTTT.

This clone appeared a single time. The rearrangement links TRBV18 to TRBJ1-2, with D perhaps matching TRBD1 (6 bases). CDR1 and CDR2 from the germline V gene are KGHSH and LQKENI. The CDR3 runs to 14 residues. Trimming removed 5 bases at V and 4 bases at J, with 14 bases between. The CDR3 DNA reads as TGTGCCAGCTCATCGAGGACAGCGGGCTATGGCTACACCTTC. This translates into CASSSRTAGYGYTF.

The J gene is TRBJ1-1, the V gene TRBV9, with no clear D. This CDR3 has 16 amino acids. Looked up from germline, CDR1 is SGDLS and CDR2 is YYNGEE. Trimming removed 0 bases from V and 4 bases from J, with 16 bases in between. CDR3 protein: CASSVGGRDGGTEAFF. The CDR3 DNA reads as TGTGCCAGCAGCGTAGGGGGTCGGGATGGAGGCACTGAAGCTTTCTTT.

A single count supports this clone. This chain uses TRBV9 with TRBJ2-3; D unresolved. This CDR3 comprises 14 residues. V lost 0 bases and J lost 2, with 7 bases in between. Germline V gene sequence: CDR1 SGDLS, CDR2 YYNGEE. CDR3 nucleotides: TGTGCCAGCAGCGTAGGGGAACTCACAGATACGCAGTATTTT. Protein sequence: CASSVGELTDTQYF. Full variable domain (rest looked up from reference TRBV9 and TRBJ2-3): DSGVTQTPKHLITATGQRVTLRCSPRSGDLSVYWYQQSLDQGLQFLIQYYNGEERAKGNILERFSAQQFPDLHSELNLSSLELGDSALYFCASSVGELTDTQYFGPGTRLTVL.